This T cell receptor beta chain was recovered during a study of CD8 T cells in ankylosing spondylitis. General study points: For ankylosing spondylitis blood, a TCR beta motif of about eight highly homologous variants appeared characteristic.

CDR1 and CDR2 (germline): LNHDA, SQIVND (reference sequence). The CDR3 is 16 amino acids. V was pared by 5 bases and J by 6 bases, with 8 bases of the junction left unmatched. MiXCR, applied by TCRdb to the 5' RACE reads, yields one record per CDR3 protein. The sample carries approximately 300,000 distinct CDR3 sequences, less than 25% recorded once. This clonotype has just a few counts. Its antigen is not identified. J is TRBJ2-2 and V is TRBV19; 11 bases line up with TRBD1. The sequenced sample was blood, either unsorted or a sorted T cell fraction (not recorded which). The clonotype was recovered from a female donor with ankylosing spondylitis or in good health (not recorded which). CDR3 loop: CASSASGTGGPGELFF. The CDR3 coding sequence is TGTGCCAGTAGTGCGTCCGGGACAGGGGGTCCCGGGGAGCTGTTTTTT.